This TCR beta chain was profiled in a study of blood T cells in healthy people across ages (dated by TCRdb to between 2015 and 2017). Study-wide context: In model experiments, roughly one uniquely barcoded TCR beta cDNA molecule per two T cells was captured by template switching. Donors were grouped into four age groups: young (average roughly 17 years), middle-aged (around 39), aged (over 55) and long-lived (approximately 78). Donors of different ages were randomly distributed across sequencing lanes to avoid experimental bias. Two additional independent replicas of 1 million unique cDNA reads from the same blood draw were analyzed for two donors (one aged 18 to 30 and one aged 80 or older). Age-related changes in TCR beta repertoire diversity were measured in the study by deep sequencing normalized with unique cDNA molecular identifiers.

Deletion took 2 bases off V and 6 bases off J, with a span of 7 bases between the germline ends. From its cysteine to its phenylalanine, the CDR3 spans 12 amino acids. Just CDR3 DNA is preserved here, 36 bases in frame from base 1. Donors were roughly 40 systemically healthy Caucasian individuals from Russia aged roughly 6 to 95 years. Roughly 9 milliliters of peripheral blood were drawn from each donor into EDTA-treated Vacutainer tubes. Ficoll-Paque density-gradient centrifugation was used to isolate PBMCs, with at least 7 million per sample. Trizol reagent was used to extract total RNA from PBMCs, with at least 5.5 micrograms per sample. The percentages of naive CD45RAhigh/CD27high T cells were determined by flow cytometry on a PBMC aliquot from every donor. This clonotype was picked up many times. It has no known antigen specificity. Per-base quality was not reported, and no clone a single base away is much larger than it.

Results the study describes overall, beyond this receptor: Estimates of total diversity based on one million sequenced T cells were considered lower bounds and underestimates. As age increased, observed TCR beta diversity per million T cells dropped in a roughly linear way, and a significant reduction was already evident by age 40. Observed TCR beta diversity correlated strongly with the percentage of naive T cells measured by flow cytometry. Because donor CMV infection status was unknown, age-related changes in expanded clonotypes were potentially confounded. Compared with the aged group, the long-lived group had more naive CD4+ T cells, fewer expanded clones and increased TCR diversity, a pattern suggesting age selection. Because profiling used bulk unsorted PBMCs, naive and antigen-experienced compartments could not be compared conclusively.

The library came from 5' RACE. TCRdb lists the instrument as Illumina HiSeq 2500. The second PCR ran for roughly 7 to 12 cycles and used a J-beta primer mix along with a sample-barcoded 5' primer. Each TCR beta cDNA molecule received a unique molecular identifier from a template-switch 5' adaptor carrying 12 random nucleotides. Each sample yielded at least 3 million CDR3-containing paired-end reads. First-strand cDNA was synthesized from all RNA with the Mint cDNA synthesis kit, primed by a TRBC-specific oligonucleotide. All cDNA was treated with uracil-DNA glycosylase and then went through a first 18-cycle PCR with the universal primers M1SS and BC2_uni_R. Per the original workflow: For normalization, 1 million high-quality reads were randomly selected from each sample, with every read carrying a distinct molecular identifier. Instead of being binned into consensus sequences, reads with shared molecular identifiers were discarded. MiTCR, run with a Q25 quality threshold and the strictest error-elimination algorithm, handled CDR3 identification, clonotype clustering and error correction. A nonparametric unseen species model with Euler transformation was used to estimate lower-bound total TCR beta diversity. TCRdb reprocessed the public reads (quality trimming at Q25 with fastp, clone calling with MiXCR) and kept in-frame beta chains. Entries are consolidated by CDR3 protein sequence, retaining the most common genes and DNA. In this record, the V and J calls reflect TCRdb's handling and not the investigators' own analysis. For this sample the table gives hundreds of thousands of distinct CDR3 sequences, of which approximately 52% were detected only once. Approximately 15% of the sample comes from the top ten.

The source is a woman aged 80 or over in good health. The sequencing sample was made of blood. Recombination connected TRBV12-3 or TRBV12-4 to TRBJ2-5; no D gene is confidently identified. CDR3 reads: CASSLQFQTQYF. Here is the DNA: TGTGCCAGCAGTTTACAGTTCCAGACCCAGTACTTC.